This TCR beta chain was captured in a study of Ad26.COV2.S vaccination and SARS-CoV-2 variants. Whole-study context: Trial arm assignment for the donor was COV1001 Ad26.COV2.S. Recipients of Ad26.COV2.S got it intramuscularly, once or twice 56 days apart.

Findings and limits, study-wide: Placebo and vaccine recipients had non-spike TCR breadth that was similar.

Clones were read by immunoSEQ multiplex PCR, and TCRdb kept only the in-frame ones, dropping some. The sample contains 200,000 to 300,000 clones, 88% of which appear only once. Of note for this clone: Its antigen is as yet unknown.

Treatment defined: around 19 received Ad26.COV2.S at low or high dose, single or two shots; 5 received placebo; per-sample allocation not given. After the first vaccine or placebo injection, samples were drawn on day 63. CDR1 is LGHDT, CDR2 YNNKEL, per germline (reference sequence). The CDR3 extends over 14 amino acids. Trimming left V 7 bases short and J 5 bases short, with 17 bases between. This specimen was peripheral blood, taken in a trial of Ad26.COV2.S vaccine versus placebo. The chain joins TRBV3-1 (or the pseudogene TRBV3-2) to TRBJ2-5, with D uncertain. This clonotype originated in a person between 18 and 65 years old who received the Ad26.COV2.S COVID-19 vaccine or a placebo. The CDR3 coding sequence is TGTGCCAGCATGGCCCTTGGAGAGATCGAGACCCAGTACTTC. This gives the protein CASMALGEIETQYF.